This entry lists 11 T cell receptor beta chains sequenced from one sample in a study of technical replicates of blood from a few donors. Method: immunoSEQ multiplex PCR; TCRdb's copy keeps in-frame clones and lacks some. This sample has tens of thousands of clones, with approximately 90% found just once. The sequenced sample was T cells isolated from PBMCs. These receptors all come from a human donor in good health.

This chain joins TRBV6-4 and TRBJ2-1, with TRBD2 matching 7 bases. The CDR3 is 14 residues long. Trimming at V came to 4 bases and at J to 8 bases, leaving 8 bases not matched to a gene. CDR1 is MRHNA and CDR2 is SNTAGT in the germline V gene. CDR3 sequence (DNA): TGTGCCAGCAGTGCCCGACTAGCCTCGGATGAGCAGTTCTTC. Its translation is CASSARLASDEQFF.

The chain joins TRBV27 to TRBJ1-1; D might be TRBD1 (5 bases). The CDR3 contains 14 residues. Germline values: CDR1 MNHEY, CDR2 SMNVEV (reference sequence). V was shortened by 6 bases and J by 4 bases, with 15 bases between the two germline ends. CDR3 sequence reads: CASSIQAGSTEAFF. CDR3 coding DNA: TGTGCCAGCAGCATACAGGCGGGGTCCACTGAAGCTTTCTTT.

The chain combines TRBV27 with TRBJ1-1, with 7 nucleotides matching TRBD1. The CDR3 is made up of 14 amino acids. J lost 8 bases, V lost 3 bases, and 9 bases had no gene match. Germline V CDR1 and CDR2: MNHEY, SMNVEV (reference sequence). In DNA form, the CDR3 reads TGTGCCAGCAGTTTTCAGCAGGGGGTCCGAGAAGCTTTCTTT. Protein: CASSFQQGVREAFF.

Comments on this clone: The identical CDR3 is also encoded by other nucleotide sequences in the sample. The V gene is TRBV19, the J gene TRBJ2-7; maybe TRBD2 (6 bases). Germline V gene lookup returns CDR1 LNHDA and CDR2 SQIVND (reference sequence). The CDR3 spans 14 residues. Trimming took off 1 base at V and 3 bases at J, with 10 bases between the two ends. CDR3 nucleotide sequence: TGTGCCAGTAGTATAGGGGCGGGAAACTACGAGCAGTACTTC. It codes for CASSIGAGNYEQYF.

The chain uses TRBV4-3 and TRBJ1-1; D may be TRBD1 (5 bases). Deletions cut 2 bases from V and 0 bases from J, with 13 bases between. The CDR3 runs to 16 residues. Germline CDR1 is LGHNA and CDR2 is YSLEER. The CDR3 here is CASSQKQGVMNTEAFF. In DNA, the CDR3 is TGCGCCAGCAGCCAAAAGCAGGGCGTTATGAACACTGAAGCTTTCTTT.

The V call is TRBV9, the J call TRBJ2-7, with 13 bases fitting TRBD2. V dropped 4 bases and J dropped 6; count of bases not matched to a gene: 4. The germline CDR1 and CDR2 sequences are SGDLS and YYNGEE. This CDR3 contains 14 residues. The CDR3 here is CASSLRTSGSEQYF. The CDR3 coding sequence is TGTGCCAGCAGCCTACGGACTAGCGGGAGCGAGCAGTACTTC.

This sequence joins TRBV21-1 and TRBJ2-1; the table's D call, TRBD2, has no DNA check behind it. TRBV21-1 is a pseudogene. This CDR3 is built from 12 residues. The CDR3 region is CASIPCPNEQFF. Here the CDR3 DNA reads TGTGCCAGCATCCCCTGTCCCAATGAGCAGTTCTTC.

The table lists this clone with a few counts. This sequence joins TRBV9 and TRBJ1-1; D gene unclear. CDR3 length: 14 amino acids. V was pared by 1 base and J by 6 bases, with 13 bases between. The germline gives CDR1 SGDLS, CDR2 YYNGEE. The CDR3 is CASSVLEALPEAFF. CDR3 coding DNA: TGTGCCAGCAGCGTACTGGAGGCTCTCCCTGAAGCTTTCTTT.

The rearrangement joins TRBV14 to TRBJ2-5; 12 bases match TRBD2. This CDR3 has 17 amino acids. V lost 5 bases to trimming and J lost 5 bases; unmatched junction nucleotides: 12. The germline V gene encodes CDR1 SGHDN and CDR2 FVKESK. The CDR3 spells CASSFGLAGKVGETQYF. The DNA of the CDR3 is TGTGCCAGCAGCTTTGGACTAGCGGGAAAGGTGGGGGAGACCCAGTACTTC.

This clone came up once. The chain carries TRBV19 and TRBJ1-3; 7 bases are a match to TRBD1. The CDR3 contains 16 residues. CDR1 is LNHDA, CDR2 SQIVND, per germline (reference sequence). With V trimmed by 5 bases and J by 8 bases, 15 bases remained unmatched. The CDR3 here is CASSASDRLSVHTIYF. CDR3 nucleotide sequence: TGTGCCAGTAGTGCCTCGGACAGGCTTAGCGTTCACACCATATATTTT.

This clone was seen a few times. This chain joins TRBV20-1 and TRBJ1-4, with D maybe TRBD1 (5 bases). V was shortened by 3 bases and J by 8 bases, with 7 bases between the two germline ends. Germline V gene sequence: CDR1 DFQATT, CDR2 SNEGSKA (reference sequence). The CDR3 runs 11 residues. This CDR3 reads CSARGGEKLFF. CDR3 DNA sequence: TGCAGTGCTAGGGGGGGAGAAAAACTGTTTTTT.